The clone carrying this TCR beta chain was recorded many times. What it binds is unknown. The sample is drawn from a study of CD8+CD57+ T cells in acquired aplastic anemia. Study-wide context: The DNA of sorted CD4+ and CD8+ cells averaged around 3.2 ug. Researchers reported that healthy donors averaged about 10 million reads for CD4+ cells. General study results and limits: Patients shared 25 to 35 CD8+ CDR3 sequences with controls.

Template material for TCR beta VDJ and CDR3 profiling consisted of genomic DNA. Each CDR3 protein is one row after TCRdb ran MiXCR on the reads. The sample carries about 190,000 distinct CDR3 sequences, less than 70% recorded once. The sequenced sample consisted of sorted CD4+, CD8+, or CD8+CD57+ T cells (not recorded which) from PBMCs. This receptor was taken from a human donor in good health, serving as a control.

Written as DNA, the CDR3 is TGCGCCAGCAGGGGACAGGGAGGGCTGACTGAAGCTTTCTTT. Translation: CASRGQGGLTEAFF. The chain has TRBV5-1 and TRBJ1-1, with 9 bases lining up with TRBD1. V lost 5 bases, J lost 5 bases, and 7 bases stayed unmatched. This CDR3 region has 14 residues. Germline lookup yields CDR1 SGHRS and CDR2 YFSETQ.